This T cell receptor beta chain appears in the sequencing data of a study of control samples from healthy donors and cancer patients. Germline V gene lookup returns CDR1 MGHRA and CDR2 YSYEKL. The CDR3 covers 16 residues. V lost 5 bases and J lost 4, with 20 bases in between. Generated by immunoSEQ multiplex PCR, the TCRdb table keeps only in-frame clones and is missing some. Of 130,000 or so clones detected, around nine tenths appear once; the ten largest clones hold 2% to 3%. The V gene is TRBV4-1, the J gene TRBJ1-2; perhaps TRBD1 as D (6 bases). The sequence was obtained from a man aged 40-55 years in good health. Sequenced: blood. CDR3: CASSTPTTGTPYGYTF. The CDR3 bases are TGCGCCAGCAGCACACCGACGACCGGGACACCCTATGGCTACACCTTC.